These 24 T cell receptor beta chains originate from one sample sequenced in a study of blood T cells in healthy people across ages. A second PCR, run for about 6 to 11 cycles, used a sample-barcoded 5' primer plus a J-beta primer mix. TCRdb re-called the 5' RACE reads through MiXCR, storing one row per CDR3 protein. The table shows some 1.6 million distinct CDR3 sequences, with about 35% occurring only once. Specimen: blood. These TCRs come from a woman younger than 45 in good health.

This clonotype was found a few times. The chain's CDR3 is CSALANHNEQFF. In DNA form, the CDR3 reads TGCAGTGCTCTAGCAAACCACAATGAGCAGTTCTTC. This rearrangement joins TRBV20-1 to TRBJ2-1; tentatively, D is TRBD2 (5 bases). This CDR3 contains 12 residues. The germline V gene has CDR1 DFQATT and CDR2 SNEGSKA (reference sequence). V was shortened by 5 bases and J by 5 bases, with 10 bases between the two germline ends.

The sample holds many counts of this clonotype. A read error may account for a junction end that differs from germline. The J gene is TRBJ2-7, the V gene TRBV6-1; TRBD1 matches 9 bases. This CDR3 is built from 13 residues. CDR1 is MNHNS and CDR2 is SASEGT in the germline V gene. The CDR3 region has the DNA TGCGCCAGCAGCGGGACAGGGCCCTACGAGCAGTACTTC. Translation gives CASSGTGPYEQYF.

The CDR3 DNA follows: TGTGCCACCAGCGGGACCTTACCCGGGAAGTTTTACAATGAGCAGTTCTTC. It yields the protein CATSGTLPGKFYNEQFF. The rearrangement joins TRBV15 to TRBJ2-1, with D perhaps TRBD1 or TRBD2 (5 bases each). Germline CDR1 and CDR2: LNHNV and YYDKDF (reference sequence). V lost 5 bases, J lost 4 bases, and 21 bases lay in between. The CDR3 extends over 17 amino acids. The full variable domain, completed using reference TRBV15 and TRBJ2-1, is DAMVIQNPRYQVTQFGKPVTLSCSQTLNHNVMYWYQQKSSQAPKLLFHYYDKDFNNEADTPDNFQSRRPNTSFCFLDIRSPGLGDTAMYLCATSGTLPGKFYNEQFFGPGTRLTVL.

This clonotype has just a few counts. This chain uses TRBV30 with TRBJ2-5; weak D call: TRBD2 (6 bases). The V end lost 0 bases, the J end lost 5 bases, and 10 bases lay between the germline ends. Germline V lookup: CDR1 GTSNPN, CDR2 SVGIG (reference sequence). The CDR3 extends over 13 amino acids. CDR3 nucleotide sequence: TGTGCCTGGAGTGTGACTGGGGGGGAGACCCAGTACTTC. This translates into CAWSVTGGETQYF.

The chain uses TRBV20-1 and TRBJ2-5; 14 bases agree with TRBD2. The germline gives CDR1 DFQATT, CDR2 SNEGSKA (reference sequence). With 3 bases clipped from V and 1 base from J, the junction kept 4 bases outside the gene matches. The CDR3 runs 16 residues. CDR3 nucleotide sequence: TGCAGTGCTAGCCCCGGACTAGCGGGAGGCCAAGAGACCCAGTACTTC. Amino acid sequence: CSASPGLAGGQETQYF.

This clonotype was detected a few times. The V call is TRBV20-1, the J call TRBJ2-5, with 11 bases matching TRBD2. Germline V CDR1 and CDR2: DFQATT, SNEGSKA (reference sequence). This CDR3 comprises 15 residues. J gave up 0 bases and V 3 bases, and 3 bases lay outside the gene matches. The CDR3 nucleotides read TGCAGTGCTAGCCCACTAGCGGGGGACCAAGAGACCCAGTACTTC. As protein: CSASPLAGDQETQYF.

The J gene is TRBJ2-3, the V gene TRBV27, with 14 bases aligning to TRBD2. Germline assignment: CDR1 MNHEY and CDR2 SMNVEV (reference sequence). The junction had 6 bases not matched to a gene; V was cut back by 5 bases and J by 5 bases. The CDR3 has 16 residues. The CDR3 protein is CASSKGTSGGGDTQYF. The CDR3 DNA reads as TGTGCCAGCAGTAAGGGGACTAGCGGGGGTGGAGATACGCAGTATTTT.

Comments on this clonotype: A read error may be the cause here, since a much bigger clone is one base away. The chain has TRBV9 and TRBJ2-1; D possibly corresponds to TRBD2 (8 bases). CDR3 length: 17 amino acids. The germline CDR1 and CDR2 sequences are SGDLS and YYNGEE. V lost 0 bases and J 10 bases, leaving 23 bases between the germline ends. CDR3 sequence: CASSVGRAGDSPYEQFF. The CDR3 region has the DNA TGTGCCAGCAGCGTAGGTCGAGCGGGGGACAGCCCCTACGAGCAGTTCTTC.

This clonotype was seen only a few times. At one boundary the junction diverges from the germline segment, which might be a read error. CDR3 amino acids: CAGSLEVGPRETQYF. The DNA for the CDR3 is TGTGCCGGCAGCTTAGAGGTGGGACCGCGAGAGACCCAGTACTTC. V usage is TRBV7-9 and J usage is TRBJ2-5; D assignment may be TRBD1 or TRBD2 (5 bases each). The CDR3 extends over 15 amino acids. Germline-derived CDR1 and CDR2 are SEHNR and FQNEAQ (reference sequence).

Concerning this clonotype: One junction end does not reproduce the germline sequence, and a read error may be involved. The genes are TRBV29-1 and TRBJ1-2; no clear D. The CDR3 sequence is 11 residues long. Per the germline V gene, CDR1 is SQVTM and CDR2 is ANQGSEA. The CDR3 DNA sequence: TGTATTGCGTCGATGAACTATGGCTACACCTTC. Translated, it gives CIASMNYGYTF.

This chain joins TRBV9 and TRBJ1-2; no reliable D call. CDR3 length equals 12 residues. Per germline, CDR1 SGDLS and CDR2 YYNGEE. The V end lost 3 bases, the J end lost 6 bases, and 9 bases lay between the germline ends. This chain's CDR3 is CASSGSDNGYTF. CDR3 DNA: TGTGCCAGCAGCGGATCCGACAATGGCTACACCTTC. Supplemented by reference TRBV9 and TRBJ1-2, the full variable domain reads DSGVTQTPKHLITATGQRVTLRCSPRSGDLSVYWYQQSLDQGLQFLIQYYNGEERAKGNILERFSAQQFPDLHSELNLSSLELGDSALYFCASSGSDNGYTFGSGTRLTVV.

This chain connects TRBV4-2 to TRBJ1-1; 8 nucleotides agree with TRBD1. The CDR3 is 16 amino acids. In germline, CDR1 is LGHNA, CDR2 YNFKEQ. Trimming at V came to 4 bases and at J to 1 base, leaving 8 bases not matched to a gene. As DNA, the CDR3 is TGTGCCAGCAGCCGTACCTCGGGACAGGCGAACACTGAAGCTTTCTTT. It encodes CASSRTSGQANTEAFF.

This chain links TRBV5-1 with TRBJ2-1, with a tentative D call TRBD2 (6 bases). Germline V gene sequence: CDR1 SGHRS, CDR2 YFSETQ. This CDR3 has 19 amino acids. V lost 4 bases and J lost 2, with 25 bases in between. Written as DNA, the CDR3 is TGCGCCAGCAGCCAGAGCCGGGACTCAGGCACGGTCCCCTACAATGAGCAGTTCTTC. It translates to CASSQSRDSGTVPYNEQFF.

This rearrangement joins TRBV10-3 to TRBJ2-7; 8 bases map to TRBD2. Trimming took 3 bases from V and 5 from J; bases not matched to a gene: 12. The CDR3 is 16 amino acids. Germline values: CDR1 ENHRY, CDR2 SYGVKD. This CDR3 reads CAISDGEREKGNEQYF. CDR3 coding DNA: TGTGCCATCAGTGATGGAGAGCGGGAGAAGGGGAACGAGCAGTACTTC.

This clonotype was counted ten times or more. V usage is TRBV20-1 and J usage is TRBJ1-1; D is undetermined. V dropped 0 bases and J dropped 1 base, with 9 bases sitting between them. Germline V gene sequence: CDR1 DFQATT, CDR2 SNEGSKA (reference sequence). The CDR3 extends over 14 amino acids. The CDR3 nucleotides read TGCAGTGCTAGAGATCGGCGAGGGAACACTGAAGCTTTCTTT. Its translation: CSARDRRGNTEAFF.

In this sample, this clonotype turned up many times. This chain uses TRBV29-1 with TRBJ2-3, with D unclear. The CDR3 consists of 12 residues. Germline loops: CDR1 SQVTM, CDR2 ANQGSEA. Trimming left V 8 bases short and J 6 bases short, with 15 bases between. The CDR3 region is CSLTDGTDTQYF. Written as DNA, the CDR3 is TGCAGCCTCACGGATGGTACGGATACGCAGTATTTT.

The sample holds a few counts of this clonotype. The chain carries TRBV20-1 and TRBJ2-1; D not certain. Germline CDR1 and CDR2: DFQATT and SNEGSKA (reference sequence). The CDR3 covers 12 residues. V lost 3 bases and J lost 8, with 11 bases in between. Here the CDR3 DNA reads TGCAGTGCTAGGTCAGGTCGGGATGAGCAGTTCTTC. Residues: CSARSGRDEQFF.

This clonotype was detected ten times or more. The chain links TRBV4-1 to TRBJ2-3; D unresolved. Germline CDR1 is MGHRA and CDR2 is YSYEKL. Trimming left V 1 base short and J 2 bases short, with 16 bases between. This CDR3 is 17 amino acids long. The CDR3 DNA reads TGCGCCAGCAGCCAAGGGTTACTGGCAGTAATCACAGATACGCAGTATTTT. This gives the protein CASSQGLLAVITDTQYF.

The chain employs TRBV10-2 and TRBJ2-3, with 7 bases aligning to TRBD1. The CDR3 is 12 amino acids. J was trimmed by 10 bases and V by 1 base; bases with no gene match: 2. CDR1 is WSHSY, CDR2 SAAADI, per germline. The CDR3 sequence: CASSEYRGPQYF. CDR3 DNA sequence: TGCGCCAGCAGTGAGTACAGGGGCCCGCAGTATTTT.

This chain connects TRBV24-1 to TRBJ2-5; D gene uncertain. CDR3 length: 16 residues. Trimming cost V 4 bases and J 4 bases, with 18 bases left between them. The germline V gene has CDR1 KGHDR and CDR2 SFDVKD. CDR3 sequence reads: CATSDPRTELGETQYF. CDR3 in DNA: TGTGCCACCAGTGACCCGCGGACCGAGCTGGGAGAGACCCAGTACTTC.

This rearrangement joins TRBV11-2 to TRBJ2-3; weak D call: TRBD1 (6 bases). The CDR3 has 17 residues. The germline gives CDR1 SGHAT, CDR2 FQNNGV. The V gene lost 0 bases and the J gene lost 6 bases, with 19 bases spanning the gap. The CDR3 here is CASSLDSTGRAGDTQYF. CDR3 sequence (DNA): TGTGCCAGCAGCTTAGACTCGACAGGACGGGCCGGGGATACGCAGTATTTT.

Written as DNA, the CDR3 is TGTGCCAGCAAACAATCAAATTCACCCCTCCACTTT. As protein: CASKQSNSPLHF. The J gene is TRBJ1-6, the V gene TRBV6-5; no definite D call. V was cut by 7 bases and J by 7 bases, with 8 bases left in between. The CDR3 covers 12 residues. In germline, CDR1 is MNHEY, CDR2 SVGAGI.

This clonotype was seen only a few times. The CDR3 region has the DNA TGTGCCAGCAGCATCCAACTAGCGGGAGCCACAGATACGCAGTATTTT. Amino acids: CASSIQLAGATDTQYF. The genes are TRBV7-9 and TRBJ2-3; 11 nucleotides agree with TRBD2. Germline-derived CDR1 and CDR2 are SEHNR and FQNEAQ (reference sequence). V dropped 5 bases and J dropped 2; count of bases not matched to a gene: 6. CDR3 size: 16 residues.

The chain recombines TRBV3-1 with TRBJ1-1, with TRBD1 matching over 7 bases. With V trimmed by 1 base and J by 7 bases, 6 bases remained unmatched. The CDR3 contains 14 residues. The germline gives CDR1 LGHDT, CDR2 YNNKEL (reference sequence). CDR3 DNA: TGTGCCAGCAGCCAAGGAAGACAGGGAGGTGAAGCTTTCTTT. It encodes CASSQGRQGGEAFF.